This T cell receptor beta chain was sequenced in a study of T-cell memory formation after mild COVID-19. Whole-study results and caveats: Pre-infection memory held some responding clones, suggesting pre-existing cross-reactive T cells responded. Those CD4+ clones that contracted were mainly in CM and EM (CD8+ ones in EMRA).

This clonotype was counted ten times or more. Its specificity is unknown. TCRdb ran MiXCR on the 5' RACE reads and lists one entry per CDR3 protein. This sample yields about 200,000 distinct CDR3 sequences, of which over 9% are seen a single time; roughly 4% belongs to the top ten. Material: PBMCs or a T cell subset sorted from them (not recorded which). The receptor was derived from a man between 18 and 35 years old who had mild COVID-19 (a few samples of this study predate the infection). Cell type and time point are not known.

Here the CDR3 reads CASSFGRWGNTIYF. DNA of the CDR3: TGTGCCAGCAGTTTTGGCAGATGGGGAAACACCATATATTTT. J is TRBJ1-3 and V is TRBV27, with D unresolved. Germline loops: CDR1 MNHEY, CDR2 SMNVEV (reference sequence). V lost 3 bases to trimming and J lost 4 bases, with 10 bases between them. The CDR3 runs to 14 residues.